Detailed here is one TCR beta chain. Its antigen is unknown. 13 Jbeta primers and 60 Vbeta primers were used for the PCR. Assay: immunoSEQ multiplex PCR; the TCRdb copy retains only in-frame clones and omits some. In the table there are 170,000 or so clones, over 70% of which are singletons. The data belong to a study of cytomegalovirus exposure and HLA in healthy donors. Whole-study results and caveats: Segments of the TCR beta V type were, in most cases, productive about 90% or about 30% of the time in an earlier analysis. The study designated 160 or so TCR beta chains cytomegalovirus-associated.

The TCR comes from a man aged 25 to 40 in good health and CMV-seropositive. Sequenced material: PBMCs.

CDR3 sequence: CASSQTLAGGLGTDTQYF. The CDR3 region has the DNA TGCGCCAGCAGCCAAACACTAGCGGGGGGGCTCGGCACAGATACGCAGTATTTT. The rearrangement joins TRBV4-3 to TRBJ2-3, with 13 bases matching TRBD2. CDR3 length: 18 amino acids. J was trimmed by 1 base and V by 2 bases; bases with no gene match: 6. Germline values: CDR1 LGHNA, CDR2 YSLEER.